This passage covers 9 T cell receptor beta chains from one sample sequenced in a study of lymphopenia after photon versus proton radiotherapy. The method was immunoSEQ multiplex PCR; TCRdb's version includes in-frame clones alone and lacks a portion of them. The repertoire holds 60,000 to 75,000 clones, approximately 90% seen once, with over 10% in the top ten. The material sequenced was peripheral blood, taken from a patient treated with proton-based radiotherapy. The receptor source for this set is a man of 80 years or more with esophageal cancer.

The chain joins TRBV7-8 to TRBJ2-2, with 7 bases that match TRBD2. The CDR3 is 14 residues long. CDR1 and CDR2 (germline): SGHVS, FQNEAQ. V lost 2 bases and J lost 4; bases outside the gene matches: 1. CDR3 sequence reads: CASSLREGTGELFF. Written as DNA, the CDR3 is TGTGCCAGCAGCTTAAGGGAGGGCACCGGGGAGCTGTTTTTT.

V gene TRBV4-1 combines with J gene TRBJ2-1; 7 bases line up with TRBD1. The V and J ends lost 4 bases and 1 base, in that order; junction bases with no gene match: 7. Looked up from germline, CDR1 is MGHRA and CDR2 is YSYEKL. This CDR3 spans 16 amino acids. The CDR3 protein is CASSPYSTGSYNEQFF. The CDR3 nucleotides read TGCGCCAGCAGCCCCTATTCGACAGGGTCCTACAATGAGCAGTTCTTC.

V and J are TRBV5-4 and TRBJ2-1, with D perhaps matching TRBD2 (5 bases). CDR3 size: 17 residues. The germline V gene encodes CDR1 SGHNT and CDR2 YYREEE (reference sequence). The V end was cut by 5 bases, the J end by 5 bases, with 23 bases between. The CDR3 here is CASSPVARVWPNNEQFF. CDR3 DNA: TGTGCCAGCAGTCCTGTGGCGAGGGTTTGGCCGAACAATGAGCAGTTCTTC.

Here the CDR3 DNA reads TGTGCCAGCAGCGGCCCAAACGGGAATGAGCAGTTCTTC. Protein: CASSGPNGNEQFF. The gene calls are TRBV5-4 and TRBJ2-1, with D unresolved. Germline V gives CDR1 SGHNT, CDR2 YYREEE (reference sequence). Trimming took off 4 bases at V and 7 bases at J, with 12 bases between the two ends. This CDR3 spans 13 amino acids.

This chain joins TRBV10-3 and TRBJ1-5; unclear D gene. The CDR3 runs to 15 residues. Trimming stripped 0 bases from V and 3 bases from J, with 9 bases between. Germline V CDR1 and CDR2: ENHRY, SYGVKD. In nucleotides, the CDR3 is TGTGCCATCAGTGAGTCTTCCGGTTACAATCAGCCCCAGCATTTT. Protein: CAISESSGYNQPQHF.

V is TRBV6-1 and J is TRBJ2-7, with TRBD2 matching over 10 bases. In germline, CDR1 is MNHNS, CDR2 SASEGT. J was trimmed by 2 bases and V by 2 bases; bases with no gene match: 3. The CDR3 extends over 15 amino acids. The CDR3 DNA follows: TGTGCCAGCAGTGAAATGACTAGCGGGCCCTACGAGCAGTACTTC. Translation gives CASSEMTSGPYEQYF.

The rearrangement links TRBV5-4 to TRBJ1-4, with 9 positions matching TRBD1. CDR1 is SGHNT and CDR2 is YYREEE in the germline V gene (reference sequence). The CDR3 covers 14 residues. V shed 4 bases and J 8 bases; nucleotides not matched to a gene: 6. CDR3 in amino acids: CASSQDRGREKLFF. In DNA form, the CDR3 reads TGTGCCAGCAGCCAGGACAGGGGCAGGGAAAAACTGTTTTTT.

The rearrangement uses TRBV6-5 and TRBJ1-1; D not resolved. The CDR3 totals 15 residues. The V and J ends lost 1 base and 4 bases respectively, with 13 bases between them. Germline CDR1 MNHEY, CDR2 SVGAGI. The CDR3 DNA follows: TGTGCCAGCAGTTACTTTCCGGCCGGGAGCACTGAAGCTTTCTTT. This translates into CASSYFPAGSTEAFF.

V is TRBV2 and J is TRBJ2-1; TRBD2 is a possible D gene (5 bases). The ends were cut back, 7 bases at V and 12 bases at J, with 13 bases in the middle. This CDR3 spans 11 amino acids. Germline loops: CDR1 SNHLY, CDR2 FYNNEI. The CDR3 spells CASNEGFRQFF. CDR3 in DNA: TGTGCCAGCAATGAGGGTTTTAGGCAGTTCTTC.